The TCR beta chain under discussion was sequenced for a study of cytomegalovirus exposure and HLA in healthy donors. PCR employed 60 Vbeta and 13 Jbeta primers. The data were produced by immunoSEQ multiplex PCR, yet TCRdb's version contains in-frame clones alone and is incomplete. The data show under 200,000 clones, roughly 80% seen once. The ends were cut back, 5 bases at V and 8 bases at J, with 9 bases in the middle. The V gene's germline CDR1 is SEHNR and CDR2 FQNEAQ (reference sequence). The CDR3 totals 11 residues. The source is a woman aged 18-30 years in good health and CMV-seronegative. The chain uses TRBV7-9 and TRBJ1-2; maybe TRBD1 (6 bases). Sequenced input: PBMCs. CDR3 protein: CASSQTGGYTF. The CDR3 DNA sequence: TGTGCCAGCAGCCAAACAGGGGGCTACACCTTC. The variable domain in full, completed from reference TRBV7-9 and TRBJ1-2, reads DTGVSQNPRHKITKRGQNVTFRCDPISEHNRLYWYRQTLGQGPEFLTYFQNEAQLEKSRLLSDRFSAERPKGSFSTLEIQRTEQGDSAMYLCASSQTGGYTFGSGTRLTVV.